This T cell receptor beta chain was obtained from a study of control samples from healthy donors and cancer patients. Sequenced by immunoSEQ multiplex PCR; TCRdb stores in-frame clones only, minus some. The table records over 120,000 clones, about nine tenths of them present only once. The sequence was collected from a man aged 25-45 years in good health. Sequencing was carried out using blood.

The DNA of the CDR3 is TGTGCCAGCAGCGTTCTAGCGGGGAGGAACAATGAGCAGTTCTTC. Its translation: CASSVLAGRNNEQFF. V is TRBV9 and J is TRBJ2-1; 9 bases fit TRBD2. The germline CDR1 and CDR2 sequences are SGDLS and YYNGEE. V shed 2 bases and J 5 bases; nucleotides not matched to a gene: 5. The CDR3 has 15 amino acids.